This T cell receptor (beta chain) was profiled in a study of shared clonotypes between healthy human individuals. Study as a whole: Every donor yielded three CD4 naive, three CD4 memory, two CD8 naive and one CD8 memory plate.

Healthy HIV-negative adults with no recent acute infections or vaccinations were recruited as donors. Caucasian adults residing in Nashville, Tennessee made up all the donors. V lost 2 bases, J lost 1 base, and 14 bases lay in between. Per the germline V gene, CDR1 is SGHTA and CDR2 is FQGNSA. The CDR3 loop spans 16 amino acids. The repertoire was sequenced with immunoSEQ multiplex PCR; TCRdb's copy has only in-frame clones and lacks some. This repertoire shows some 2.1 million clones, roughly 94% found once; its top ten account for under 0.15%. The chain uses TRBV7-2 and TRBJ1-1; maybe TRBD1 (5 bases). The TCR comes from a man aged 18 to 35 in good health. The sample comprised naive CD4+ T cells sorted from blood. Subset given: CD45RA+ positively selected. The CDR3 spells CASSLMTAGTNTEAFF. The CDR3, as DNA: TGTGCCAGCAGCTTAATGACGGCAGGGACGAACACTGAAGCTTTCTTT.